The subject of this entry is one T cell receptor beta chain. Its antigen remains unidentified. V dropped 2 bases and J dropped 7; count of bases not matched to a gene: 1. From germline, CDR1 is GTSNPN and CDR2 SVGIG (reference sequence). The CDR3 sequence is 11 residues long. TCRdb's copy holds only in-frame clones and misses some; the assay was immunoSEQ multiplex PCR. The table lists 65,000 to 85,000 clones, 80% to 85% of them singletons. This entry comes from a study of T cell responses to AZD1222 COVID-19 vaccine. Regarding the study as a whole: Spike-specific TCR breadth and depth rose after two AZD1222 doses. The donors showed a predominance of white British ancestry and of females, with possible underestimation of clonal diversity. At 160-218 and 743-854, vaccine-associated CD4 TCRs were dominant, and they spanned spike. The reported proportion of spike-specific TCRs targeting unmutated variant regions was nearly half.

This chain connects TRBV30 to TRBJ1-1, with 7 bases that match TRBD1. The sample was peripheral blood, taken on day 0 of AZD1222 vaccination. This clonotype was obtained from an adult in good health. The CDR3 loop reads CAWSQGVEAFF. CDR3 coding DNA: TGTGCCTGGAGTCAGGGGGTTGAAGCTTTCTTT.